Below are 29 T cell receptor beta chains sequenced from a single sample in a study of cytomegalovirus exposure and HLA in healthy donors. Vbeta (60) and Jbeta (13) primers were used in the PCR. The repertoire was sequenced with immunoSEQ multiplex PCR; TCRdb's copy has only in-frame clones and lacks some. The sample lists roughly 150,000 clones; 70% to 80% were seen once. The sequencing input was PBMCs. These receptors were taken from a man aged 18 to 30 in good health and CMV-seropositive.

The gene calls are TRBV7-9 and TRBJ2-3, with TRBD2 matching over 7 bases. J gave up 4 bases and V 5 bases, and 9 bases lay outside the gene matches. The CDR3 consists of 15 residues. Germline V lookup: CDR1 SEHNR, CDR2 FQNEAQ (reference sequence). The CDR3 here is CASSPLAPGSDTQYF. CDR3 coding DNA: TGTGCCAGCAGCCCACTAGCGCCCGGGTCAGATACGCAGTATTTT. The entire variable domain, with the rest obtained from reference TRBV7-9 and TRBJ2-3, is as follows: DTGVSQNPRHKITKRGQNVTFRCDPISEHNRLYWYRQTLGQGPEFLTYFQNEAQLEKSRLLSDRFSAERPKGSFSTLEIQRTEQGDSAMYLCASSPLAPGSDTQYFGPGTRLTVL.

This chain links TRBV30 with TRBJ2-1, with a possible D match to TRBD2 (6 bases). Germline assignment: CDR1 GTSNPN and CDR2 SVGIG (reference sequence). Trimming stripped 4 bases from V and 0 bases from J, with 13 bases between. The CDR3 runs to 15 residues. For the CDR3, the DNA is TGTGCCTGGATCCCAGGAGGGAGCTCCTACAATGAGCAGTTCTTC. It encodes CAWIPGGSSYNEQFF.

The V gene is TRBV5-4, the J gene TRBJ1-4; D gene unclear. This CDR3 has 16 residues. The germline gives CDR1 SGHNT, CDR2 YYREEE (reference sequence). The germline V and J ends were trimmed by 4 bases and 0 bases, with 13 bases remaining between them. CDR3 nucleotides: TGTGCCAGCAGCCCCGGCACAAGCGCAACTAATGAAAAACTGTTTTTT. Residues: CASSPGTSATNEKLFF.

J is TRBJ2-5 and V is TRBV5-1, with 9 bases matching TRBD1. The CDR3 is made up of 15 amino acids. CDR1 is SGHRS, CDR2 YFSETQ, per germline. Germline trimming cut 4 bases from V and 5 bases from J; bases unmatched to any gene: 9. CDR3 DNA: TGCGCCAGCAGCACCTCCGGGACAGGGTTTGAGACCCAGTACTTC. The encoded protein is CASSTSGTGFETQYF.

The chain combines TRBV6-1 with TRBJ2-7, with TRBD1 matching 8 bases. CDR1 is MNHNS and CDR2 is SASEGT in the germline V gene. This CDR3 region has 17 residues. The ends lost 0 bases at V and 2 bases at J; junction bases unmatched: 9. DNA for the CDR3: TGTGCCAGCAGTGAAGCGCTTCCGGGACAGGTAACCTACGAGCAGTACTTC. Translation gives CASSEALPGQVTYEQYF.

The chain carries TRBV27 and TRBJ2-1; D is possibly TRBD2 (5 bases). Trimming stripped 0 bases from V and 0 bases from J, with 9 bases between. Germline CDR1 is MNHEY and CDR2 is SMNVEV (reference sequence). The length of the CDR3 is 16 residues. The CDR3 DNA is TGTGCCAGCAGTTTATCGTTCGCGGGCTCCTACAATGAGCAGTTCTTC. It is translated as CASSLSFAGSYNEQFF.

This clone was observed a handful of times. The chain recombines TRBV9 with TRBJ2-3, with 8 bases lining up with TRBD1. In germline, CDR1 is SGDLS, CDR2 YYNGEE. This CDR3 contains 17 residues. The V gene end was trimmed by 3 bases and the J gene end by 1 base; junction bases not matched to a gene: 10. The CDR3 bases are TGTGCCAGCAGCGGGTCGACAGGGGTTGTTCGCACAGATACGCAGTATTTT. This translates into CASSGSTGVVRTDTQYF.

V is TRBV5-4 and J is TRBJ1-3, with D unclear. CDR1 SGHNT and CDR2 YYREEE come from the germline V gene (reference sequence). Between the trimmed V and J ends, which lost 2 bases and 4 bases, there was a span of 7 bases. The CDR3 sequence is 13 residues long. The CDR3 loop is CASSFELGNTIYF. CDR3 DNA: TGTGCCAGCAGCTTCGAGTTAGGAAACACCATATATTTT.

The rearrangement joins TRBV6-6 to TRBJ2-5; 8 positions agree with TRBD2. Trimming cost V 5 bases and J 7 bases; bases outside gene matches: 9. The germline V gene encodes CDR1 MNHNY and CDR2 SVGAGI (reference sequence). The length of the CDR3 is 14 residues. The CDR3 DNA sequence: TGTGCCAGCAGTGGGCCGGGACTAGGTGGGACCCAGTACTTC. Protein product: CASSGPGLGGTQYF.

The rearrangement uses TRBV29-1 and TRBJ2-5, with a tentative D call TRBD1 (5 bases). Deletions cut 2 bases from V and 6 bases from J, with 10 bases between. CDR3 length equals 12 residues. Per germline, CDR1 SQVTM and CDR2 ANQGSEA. As DNA, the CDR3 is TGCAGCGTTGAAAAAGGGGTGCAGACCCAGTACTTC. As protein: CSVEKGVQTQYF. The variable domain in full, completed from reference TRBV29-1 and TRBJ2-5, reads SAVISQKPSRDICQRGTSLTIQCQVDSQVTMMFWYRQQPGQSLTLIATANQGSEATYESGFVIDKFPISRPNLTFSTLTVSNMSPEDSSIYLCSVEKGVQTQYFGPGTRLLVL.

DNA for the CDR3: TGTGCCAGCAGCCCAGACAGTTATCAGCCCCAGCATTTT. Protein sequence: CASSPDSYQPQHF. The chain is built from TRBV14 and TRBJ1-5; D might be TRBD1 (5 bases). Germline V gene sequence: CDR1 SGHDN, CDR2 FVKESK. The ends were cut back, 4 bases at V and 5 bases at J, with 9 bases in the middle. CDR3 size: 13 residues. The full variable domain, completed using reference TRBV14 and TRBJ1-5, is EAGVTQFPSHSVIEKGQTVTLRCDPISGHDNLYWYRRVMGKEIKFLLHFVKESKQDESGMPNNRFLAERTGGTYSTLKVQPAELEDSGVYFCASSPDSYQPQHFGDGTRLSIL.

The sample holds one count of this clone. The rearrangement uses TRBV7-3 and TRBJ2-2; 10 positions match TRBD1. CDR1 SGHTA and CDR2 FQGTGA come from the germline V gene. V was clipped by 8 bases and J by 7 bases; unmatched bases: 10. CDR3 length: 15 amino acids. The CDR3 nucleotides read TGTGCCAGCGGATCCGGGACAGGGGCCGGCGGGGAGCTGTTTTTT. Residues: CASGSGTGAGGELFF.

This chain joins TRBV23-1 and TRBJ1-4; 7 nucleotides agree with TRBD1. TRBV23-1 is identified as an open reading frame with a role that is uncertain. This CDR3 has 12 residues. J was trimmed by 5 bases and V by 8 bases; bases with no gene match: 2. The CDR3, as DNA: TGCGCCAGCCCAGGGGGGAATGAAAAACTGTTTTTT. It yields the protein CASPGGNEKLFF.

The genes are TRBV4-1 and TRBJ1-2, with 9 positions matching TRBD1. Trimming cost V 5 bases and J 8 bases; bases outside gene matches: 12. Germline loops: CDR1 MGHRA, CDR2 YSYEKL. The CDR3 consists of 15 residues. The chain's CDR3 is CASSFAGTGIWGYTF. CDR3 nucleotide sequence: TGCGCCAGCAGCTTCGCAGGGACAGGGATTTGGGGCTACACCTTC.

The chain couples TRBV7-6 to TRBJ2-2; D gene unclear. CDR3 length equals 15 residues. V lost 4 bases and J lost 1, with 10 bases in between. Germline CDR1 reads SGHVS; CDR2 reads FNYEAQ. CDR3 in DNA: TGTGCCAGCAGCTACCTACCGCTGAACACCGGGGAGCTGTTTTTT. Its translation: CASSYLPLNTGELFF. Complete variable domain (other parts from reference TRBV7-6 and TRBJ2-2): GAGVSQSPRYKVTKRGQDVALRCDPISGHVSLYWYRQALGQGPEFLTYFNYEAQQDKSGLPNDRFSAERPEGSISTLTIQRTEQRDSAMYRCASSYLPLNTGELFFGEGSRLTVL.

This chain joins TRBV6-1 and TRBJ1-3, with D tentatively TRBD1 (6 bases). Trimming left V 10 bases short and J 7 bases short, with 20 bases between. The germline gives CDR1 MNHNS, CDR2 SASEGT. The CDR3 loop spans 14 amino acids. The CDR3 DNA is TGTGCCACCAGGGGAGAGGCGTTGGGGAACACCATATATTTT. Translating gives CATRGEALGNTIYF.

The table lists this clone with a count of one. CDR3 DNA sequence: TGCGCCAGCAGCCAAGATAATCTCCTGTTCTTC. This codes for CASSQDNLLFF. V gene TRBV4-1 combines with J gene TRBJ2-1; D ambiguous. Between the trimmed V and J ends, which lost 0 bases and 15 bases, there was a span of 9 bases. From germline, CDR1 is MGHRA and CDR2 YSYEKL. This CDR3 has 11 amino acids.

This rearrangement joins TRBV29-1 to TRBJ2-2; D possibly corresponds to TRBD2 (6 bases). Trimming removed 6 bases at V and 1 base at J, with 6 bases between. CDR1 and CDR2 from the germline V gene are SQVTM and ANQGSEA. The CDR3 length is 12 residues. CDR3 coding DNA: TGCAGCGTGGGGGGGAACACCGGGGAGCTGTTTTTT. It is translated as CSVGGNTGELFF.

This clone has a handful of counts. The rearrangement uses TRBV4-1 and TRBJ1-1, with TRBD1 as a possible D gene (5 bases). This CDR3 has 15 amino acids. Germline V gene data show CDR1 as MGHRA and CDR2 as YSYEKL. Trimming removed 0 bases at V and 14 bases at J, with 22 bases between. CDR3 loop: CASSQDGGGLVKNFF. The CDR3 region has the DNA TGCGCCAGCAGCCAAGATGGGGGAGGGTTAGTAAAGAACTTCTTT.

This chain links TRBV14 with TRBJ2-7; TRBD1 matches 10 bases. From germline, CDR1 is SGHDN and CDR2 FVKESK. The CDR3 covers 17 residues. V was pared by 1 base and J by 7 bases, with 13 bases of the junction left unmatched. CDR3 bases: TGTGCCAGCAGCCAAGGATCCTCGGACAGGGGGTTGAGGGAGCAGTACTTC. Protein: CASSQGSSDRGLREQYF. The full variable domain, its missing parts supplied by reference TRBV14 and TRBJ2-7, is EAGVTQFPSHSVIEKGQTVTLRCDPISGHDNLYWYRRVMGKEIKFLLHFVKESKQDESGMPNNRFLAERTGGTYSTLKVQPAELEDSGVYFCASSQGSSDRGLREQYFGPGTRLTVT.

V is TRBV5-4 and J is TRBJ2-6; a possible D gene is TRBD2 (6 bases). CDR3 length: 15 residues. Germline-derived CDR1 and CDR2 are SGHNT and YYREEE (reference sequence). V was trimmed by 2 bases and J by 1 base, leaving 7 bases between them. The CDR3 protein is CASSFGGSGANVLTF. The CDR3 DNA sequence: TGTGCCAGCAGCTTCGGGGGATCTGGGGCCAACGTCCTGACTTTC.

This clone has more than one count but fewer than ten. This chain connects TRBV5-4 to TRBJ2-1; no firm D call. V lost 7 bases, J lost 0 bases, and 11 bases lay in between. The CDR3 is 14 residues long. The V gene's germline CDR1 is SGHNT and CDR2 YYREEE (reference sequence). The CDR3 protein is CASHQYTSYNEQFF. CDR3 nucleotides: TGTGCCAGCCATCAGTATACCTCCTACAATGAGCAGTTCTTC.

This rearrangement joins TRBV11-2 to TRBJ2-7; maybe TRBD2 (5 bases). CDR1 and CDR2 from the germline V gene are SGHAT and FQNNGV. The CDR3 is 14 amino acids. The V and J ends lost 4 bases and 5 bases respectively, with 15 bases between them. The CDR3 sequence is CASSSGLSPHEQYF. CDR3 DNA: TGTGCCAGCAGCTCCGGACTTAGCCCCCACGAGCAGTACTTC. Full variable domain (rest looked up from reference TRBV11-2 and TRBJ2-7): EAGVAQSPRYKIIEKRQSVAFWCNPISGHATLYWYQQILGQGPKLLIQFQNNGVVDDSQLPKDRFSAERLKGVDSTLKIQPAKLEDSAVYLCASSSGLSPHEQYFGPGTRLTVT.

This chain connects TRBV11-2 to TRBJ2-2; 10 nucleotides agree with TRBD2. The junction had 7 bases not matched to a gene; V was cut back by 4 bases and J by 2 bases. Per the germline V gene, CDR1 is SGHAT and CDR2 is FQNNGV. CDR3 length: 17 amino acids. The CDR3 here is CASSYLAGAFNTGELFF. CDR3 DNA sequence: TGTGCCAGCAGCTATCTAGCGGGAGCGTTCAACACCGGGGAGCTGTTTTTT.

The chain uses TRBV11-2 and TRBJ2-2, with D hard to call. This CDR3 is 16 amino acids long. Germline assignment: CDR1 SGHAT and CDR2 FQNNGV. Trimming shortened V by 2 bases and J by 6 bases, and 16 bases separated the two germline ends. In DNA, the CDR3 is TGTGCCAGCAGCTTATTGTTCAGTGGTGGGCCCGGGGAGCTGTTTTTT. Residues: CASSLLFSGGPGELFF.

The chain combines TRBV5-1 with TRBJ1-2, with a possible D match to TRBD1 (6 bases). V shed 0 bases and J shed 1 base, with 10 bases lying between them. CDR3 length: 15 amino acids. Germline V gene sequence: CDR1 SGHRS, CDR2 YFSETQ. The CDR3 here is CASSLAQGLNYGYTF. In DNA, the CDR3 is TGCGCCAGCAGCTTGGCTCAGGGGCTTAACTATGGCTACACCTTC.

The chain has TRBV18 and TRBJ2-7; tentative D call: TRBD1 (5 bases). Germline V lookup: CDR1 KGHSH, CDR2 LQKENI. This CDR3 is built from 16 residues. V lost 0 bases and J 1 base, leaving 13 bases between the germline ends. The CDR3, as DNA: TGTGCCAGCTCACCACCCCGACAGTCAACATCCTACGAGCAGTACTTC. It yields the protein CASSPPRQSTSYEQYF.

This clone was detected only a few times. The J gene is TRBJ1-1, the V gene TRBV5-6, with TRBD1 matching over 9 bases. Germline V gene data show CDR1 as SGHDT and CDR2 as YYEEEE. The CDR3 length is 13 residues. J gave up 12 bases and V 4 bases, and 10 bases lay outside the gene matches. The CDR3 reads CASSPPGQGSSFF. CDR3 DNA sequence: TGTGCCAGCAGCCCCCCTGGACAGGGGTCGTCTTTCTTT. Supplemented by reference TRBV5-6 and TRBJ1-1, the full variable domain reads DAGVTQSPTHLIKTRGQQVTLRCSPKSGHDTVSWYQQALGQGPQFIFQYYEEEERQRGNFPDRFSGHQFPNYSSELNVNALLLGDSALYLCASSPPGQGSSFFGQGTRLTVV.

The chain combines TRBV4-1 with TRBJ2-3, with D possibly matching TRBD2 (5 bases). CDR1 is MGHRA and CDR2 is YSYEKL in the germline V gene. Trimming took 4 bases from V and 4 from J, leaving 9 bases between them. CDR3 length: 13 residues. CDR3 in DNA: TGCGCCAGCAGCCGCGAGGGCCCAGATACGCAGTATTTT. This codes for CASSREGPDTQYF.